This TCR beta chain was found in a study of CD8 T cells in Susac syndrome (dated by TCRdb to between 2017 and 2020). Concerning the study at large: Repertoire sequencing was used to test whether CD8+ T cell activation and differentiation in Susac syndrome was antigen driven. General conclusions and limits of the study: The number of individuals in the TCR sequencing and HLA analysis was acknowledged as relatively small.

RNA was extracted using the RNeasy kit, and about 0.5 to 1 ug of the RNA was reverse transcribed with random hexamers. TCR beta CDR3 regions were amplified with the immunoSEQ multiplex PCR assay covering 54 Vbeta and 13 Jbeta segments. To correct PCR amplification bias, a synthetic template baseline was used for both primer optimization and computational correction. On the study's bioinformatics: Reads were annotated to V, D and J genes according to IMGT and were analyzed with immunoSEQ Analyzer, with only productive sequences retained. Clonality was calculated as one minus the Shannon entropy normalized by log2 of the number of productive unique sequences. For each patient and control, public and private clones were evaluated within the 100 most prevalent clones. Susac-specific clones were defined as absent from healthy and MS cohorts, approximately 1,000 published viral clones and other ImmuneACCESS disease sequences. The raw public data were reprocessed by TCRdb itself: fastp quality trimming at Q25, MiXCR clonotype calling, in-frame beta chains only. Rows with a matching CDR3 protein are joined into one entry that keeps the most common DNA and genes. TCRdb, not the authors, supplied the V and J calls. This sample holds about 140,000 distinct CDR3 sequences; roughly 95% were observed only once. The ten biggest clones cover around 0.11% of the sample.

Relative to germline, V is missing 6 bases and J is missing 4 bases, with 11 bases of the junction outside any gene match. For CDR1 and CDR2, the germline V gene (reference sequence) lists LGHDT and YNNKEL. The CDR3, from cysteine to phenylalanine, totals 15 residues. The CDR3 DNA has 45 bases and is translated from base 1. High-throughput TCR beta sequencing profiled peripheral blood CD8+ and CD4+ T cells from healthy donors, Susac syndrome patients and multiple sclerosis patients. The multiple sclerosis controls were treatment-naive patients who had stable or active relapsing-remitting disease and met the revised McDonald criteria. CD8+ TEMRA cells were enriched by FACS, while bulk CD8+ and CD4+ T cells were purified by magnetic negative isolation. Blood was collected in EDTA tubes and processed within 24 hours, with PBMCs isolated through density gradient centrifugation. PBMCs intended for TCR sequencing were cryopreserved in liquid nitrogen and thawed later in a water bath at 37 degrees C. The sorted or isolated CD4+, CD8+ and CD8+ TEMRA cells reached a purity of at least 90%.

A word on this clonotype: Its antigen is still unknown. Qualities for individual bases were not recorded, and no much larger clone is one base off.

Here the chain combines TRBV3-1 and TRBJ2-7; a stretch of 8 junction bases matches TRBD1. The source of this sequence is a human donor with multiple sclerosis. Sequences were obtained from CD4+ T cells from PBMCs. The nucleotide sequence reads as follows: TGTGCCAGCAGGCGCGGCGGACAGGGAGTGTACGAGCAGTACTTC. Translated, this is CASRRGGQGVYEQYF.